The 32 T cell receptor beta chains given below trace back to one sample, sequenced in a study of blood T cell repertoires in COVID-19. Profiled with immunoSEQ multiplex PCR; TCRdb holds only in-frame clones, not every one. The data show hundreds of thousands of clones, 70% to 90% seen once. Sequences were obtained from peripheral blood. The source of these receptors is a human donor in a cohort sampled during active COVID-19.

The DNA of the CDR3 is TGTGCCATCAGCGACCGGGACTATAGCACAGATACGCAGTATTTT. Encoded protein: CAISDRDYSTDTQYF. V is TRBV10-3 and J is TRBJ2-3, with 7 bases aligning to TRBD2. In germline, CDR1 is ENHRY, CDR2 SYGVKD. This CDR3 spans 15 amino acids. With V trimmed by 6 bases and J by 0 bases, 6 bases remained unmatched.

A few counts support this clone. The rearrangement links TRBV7-2 to TRBJ1-6; no reliable D call. Germline CDR1 and CDR2: SGHTA and FQGNSA. This CDR3 has 16 amino acids. V dropped 0 bases and J dropped 7 bases, with 13 bases sitting between them. This CDR3 reads CASSLALSGRNSPLHF. The CDR3 DNA reads TGTGCCAGCAGCTTAGCGCTTTCAGGAAGAAATTCACCCCTCCACTTT.

The gene calls are TRBV7-6 and TRBJ1-1; the match to TRBD1 covers 8 bases. V trimming: 6 bases; J trimming: 5 bases; junction bases outside the gene matches: 2. Germline assignment: CDR1 SGHVS and CDR2 FNYEAQ. This CDR3 region has 12 residues. As DNA, the CDR3 is TGTGCCAGCAGAGGACAGGGTACTGAAGCTTTCTTT. The encoded protein is CASRGQGTEAFF.

CDR3 sequence: CASSQVGFEAFF. The CDR3 DNA reads as TGTGCCAGCAGCCAAGTGGGCTTTGAAGCTTTCTTT. V is TRBV3-1 (or the pseudogene TRBV3-2) and J is TRBJ1-1; no definite D call. V lost 1 base to trimming and J lost 7 bases, with 7 bases between them. Germline V CDR1 and CDR2: LGHDT, YNNKEL (reference sequence). CDR3 length: 12 amino acids.

The chain carries TRBV10-3 and TRBJ2-7, with 9 nucleotides matching TRBD2. The CDR3 is 15 amino acids. Germline trimming cut 4 bases from V and 5 bases from J; bases unmatched to any gene: 9. Germline CDR1 ENHRY, CDR2 SYGVKD. In nucleotides, the CDR3 is TGTGCCATCAGTGGGGAAGCGGGGGGCGTCCACGAGCAGTACTTC. This sequence encodes CAISGEAGGVHEQYF.

The chain carries TRBV7-2 and TRBJ2-3; no definite D call. The CDR3 is 13 amino acids. V was clipped by 5 bases and J by 6 bases, with 12 bases between them. Germline V gene data show CDR1 as SGHTA and CDR2 as FQGNSA. In nucleotides, the CDR3 is TGTGCCAGCAGCCCACTTCGCGCGGATACGCAGTATTTT. Translating gives CASSPLRADTQYF. Filled out from reference TRBV7-2 and TRBJ2-3, the complete variable domain reads GAGVSQSPSNKVTEKGKDVELRCDPISGHTALYWYRQSLGQGLEFLIYFQGNSAPDKSGLPSDRFSAERTGGSVSTLTIQRTQQEDSAVYLCASSPLRADTQYFGPGTRLTVL.

This chain uses TRBV6-5 with TRBJ1-2; 9 bases match TRBD1. The CDR3 loop spans 16 amino acids. With 2 bases clipped from V and 7 bases from J, the junction kept 11 bases outside the gene matches. Germline values: CDR1 MNHEY, CDR2 SVGAGI. The CDR3 nucleotides read TGTGCCAGCAGTTACACTACAGGGGGCGTTAGGAGTGGCTACACCTTC. Translation: CASSYTTGGVRSGYTF.

V gene TRBV7-9 combines with J gene TRBJ2-7, with D perhaps matching TRBD2 (5 bases). The V and J ends lost 1 base and 11 bases respectively, with 12 bases between them. The CDR3 sequence is 12 residues long. Germline assignment: CDR1 SEHNR and CDR2 FQNEAQ (reference sequence). The CDR3 nucleotides read TGTGCCAGCAGCTTAGTGGCGGACTTAGAGTACTTC. Amino acids: CASSLVADLEYF.

This chain uses TRBV4-1 with TRBJ2-1, with 15 bases identical to TRBD2. Germline assignment: CDR1 MGHRA and CDR2 YSYEKL. This CDR3 comprises 17 residues. Unmatched junction bases numbered 10, after V lost 1 base and J lost 12 bases. CDR3 sequence reads: CASSQGPGLAGGLWQFF. The CDR3 region has the DNA TGCGCCAGCAGCCAAGGCCCGGGACTAGCGGGGGGCCTTTGGCAGTTCTTC.

J is TRBJ2-1 and V is TRBV7-6; weak D call: TRBD1 (6 bases). CDR1 is SGHVS, CDR2 FNYEAQ, per germline. The CDR3 runs 14 residues. V was clipped by 8 bases and J by 2 bases, with 13 bases between them. CDR3 protein: CASGRTDTYNEQFF. The CDR3 nucleotides read TGTGCCAGCGGTCGGACAGATACCTACAATGAGCAGTTCTTC. Together with reference TRBV7-6 and TRBJ2-1, the CDR3 gives the full variable domain: GAGVSQSPRYKVTKRGQDVALRCDPISGHVSLYWYRQALGQGPEFLTYFNYEAQQDKSGLPNDRFSAERPEGSISTLTIQRTEQRDSAMYRCASGRTDTYNEQFFGPGTRLTVL.

V gene TRBV7-9 combines with J gene TRBJ2-1; the D gene is possibly TRBD2 (5 bases). V was clipped by 10 bases and J by 10 bases, with 14 bases between them. Germline assignment: CDR1 SEHNR and CDR2 FQNEAQ (reference sequence). The CDR3 covers 11 residues. The CDR3 loop is CATGKSDEQFF. CDR3 coding DNA: TGTGCCACCGGGAAGTCAGACGAGCAGTTCTTC.

CDR3 sequence reads: CASSYLGAAFF. In DNA, the CDR3 is TGTGCCAGCAGTTACCTGGGGGCAGCTTTCTTT. The chain has TRBV6-5 and TRBJ1-1; maybe TRBD1 (6 bases). V was pared by 2 bases and J by 10 bases, with 8 bases between. This CDR3 is built from 11 residues. CDR1 and CDR2 (germline): MNHEY, SVGAGI.

The CDR3 bases are TGTGCCAGCAGCTTGTCGCGGGACAGGGGCACAGATACGCAGTATTTT. It encodes CASSLSRDRGTDTQYF. The chain recombines TRBV7-3 with TRBJ2-3; TRBD1 matches 9 bases. The V and J ends lost 3 bases and 1 base, in that order; junction bases with no gene match: 5. The CDR3 runs to 16 residues. Germline V gene lookup returns CDR1 SGHTA and CDR2 FQGTGA.

J is TRBJ1-1 and V is TRBV7-3; D not resolved. Trimming took off 0 bases at V and 2 bases at J, with 13 bases between the two ends. The CDR3 sequence is 16 residues long. Germline V CDR1 and CDR2: SGHTA, FQGTGA. The CDR3 sequence is CASSLTGVGDNTEAFF. DNA of the CDR3: TGTGCCAGCAGCTTAACCGGAGTCGGGGATAACACTGAAGCTTTCTTT.

Only a few counts were recorded for this clone. The V and J genes are TRBV7-8 and TRBJ2-7; D not certain. Germline V lookup: CDR1 SGHVS, CDR2 FQNEAQ. This CDR3 spans 15 amino acids. Trimming pared 1 base from V and 2 bases from J, leaving 12 bases between. CDR3 protein: CASSLEVYQAYEQYF. The DNA of the CDR3 is TGTGCCAGCAGCTTAGAGGTATACCAGGCCTACGAGCAGTACTTC.

This clone was detected only once. The gene calls are TRBV11-3 and TRBJ1-1, with D tentatively TRBD1 (6 bases). CDR1 is SGHNT and CDR2 is YENEEA in the germline V gene. The V end was cut by 1 base, the J end by 0 bases, with 9 bases between. This CDR3 spans 15 amino acids. As DNA, the CDR3 is TGTGCCAGCAGCTTAGGGGGGCATTTGAACACTGAAGCTTTCTTT. It codes for CASSLGGHLNTEAFF.

This clone was found once. The chain is built from TRBV3-1 (or the pseudogene TRBV3-2) and TRBJ2-5; 12 nucleotides agree with TRBD2. Germline lookup yields CDR1 LGHDT and CDR2 YNNKEL (reference sequence). After removal of 0 bases from V and 3 bases from J, the junction contained 2 bases not matched to a gene. CDR3 size: 16 residues. The CDR3 DNA follows: TGTGCCAGCAGCCAAGAGGCTAGCGGGGGGGAAGAGACCCAGTACTTC. Translation: CASSQEASGGEETQYF.

This chain links TRBV6-5 with TRBJ2-2; D perhaps matches TRBD1 (6 bases). V was shortened by 0 bases and J by 7 bases, with 9 bases between the two germline ends. Germline CDR1 MNHEY, CDR2 SVGAGI. The CDR3 contains 14 residues. This chain's CDR3 is CASSYSNRDGELFF. The CDR3 DNA reads as TGTGCCAGCAGTTACTCGAACAGGGACGGGGAGCTGTTTTTT.

The chain has TRBV5-4 and TRBJ2-5, with D possibly being TRBD2 (5 bases). V gave up 4 bases and J gave up 5 bases, with 15 bases separating them. The CDR3 is made up of 14 amino acids. CDR1 is SGHNT, CDR2 YYREEE, per germline (reference sequence). The CDR3 spells CASSPSLEMETQYF. The CDR3 DNA is TGTGCCAGCAGCCCGTCACTAGAGATGGAGACCCAGTACTTC.

The chain links TRBV20-1 to TRBJ1-5; D call uncertain. Germline assignment: CDR1 DFQATT and CDR2 SNEGSKA (reference sequence). The CDR3 covers 14 residues. V gave up 3 bases and J gave up 1 base, with 10 bases separating them. CDR3 sequence (DNA): TGCAGTGCTAGTTCGGGATCCAGCAATCAGCCCCAGCATTTT. Amino acids: CSASSGSSNQPQHF.

Notes on this clone: Other nucleotide sequences from this sample produce the same CDR3. The J gene is TRBJ1-1, the V gene TRBV3-1 (or the pseudogene TRBV3-2); D not certain. Germline V gene lookup returns CDR1 LGHDT and CDR2 YNNKEL (reference sequence). Deletions cut 3 bases from V and 4 bases from J, with 6 bases between. This CDR3 contains 12 residues. Here the CDR3 DNA reads TGTGCCAGCAGCCAGGGAGGCACTGAAGCTTTCTTT. Residues: CASSQGGTEAFF.

The chain couples TRBV19 to TRBJ2-2, with D uncertain. V was shortened by 4 bases and J by 3 bases, with 9 bases between the two germline ends. Germline CDR1 reads LNHDA; CDR2 reads SQIVND (reference sequence). The length of the CDR3 is 14 residues. CDR3 in amino acids: CASSTYRDTGELFF. CDR3 in DNA: TGTGCCAGTAGTACATACCGGGACACCGGGGAGCTGTTTTTT.

The chain uses TRBV5-4 and TRBJ2-2; a possible D gene is TRBD1 (6 bases). The V and J ends lost 2 bases and 0 bases respectively, with 8 bases between them. The CDR3 totals 15 residues. In germline, CDR1 is SGHNT, CDR2 YYREEE (reference sequence). The CDR3, as DNA: TGTGCCAGCAGCTTACGGACAGCGAACACCGGGGAGCTGTTTTTT. Encoded protein: CASSLRTANTGELFF. Looking up the rest from reference TRBV5-4 and TRBJ2-2 gives the full variable domain: ETGVTQSPTHLIKTRGQQVTLRCSSQSGHNTVSWYQQALGQGPQFIFQYYREEENGRGNFPPRFSGLQFPNYSSELNVNALELDDSALYLCASSLRTANTGELFFGEGSRLTVL.

Only a few counts were recorded for this clone. The CDR3 spells CASRPDRNYGYTF. CDR3 DNA: TGCGCCAGCAGGCCTGACAGGAACTATGGCTACACCTTC. V and J are TRBV5-1 and TRBJ1-2, with D maybe TRBD1 (6 bases). Germline loops: CDR1 SGHRS, CDR2 YFSETQ. The CDR3 runs to 13 residues. Trimming removed 5 bases from V and 2 bases from J, with 10 bases in between.

The chain joins TRBV3-1 (or the pseudogene TRBV3-2) to TRBJ2-1; a possible D gene is TRBD1 (6 bases). Germline CDR1 is LGHDT and CDR2 is YNNKEL (reference sequence). The V end lost 0 bases, the J end lost 0 bases, and 12 bases lay between the germline ends. This CDR3 comprises 17 residues. The DNA of the CDR3 is TGTGCCAGCAGCCAAGATCCAGGGGCCAGCTCCTACAATGAGCAGTTCTTC. As protein: CASSQDPGASSYNEQFF.

The V call is TRBV7-2, the J call TRBJ1-6; tentative D call: TRBD1 (6 bases). V gave up 5 bases and J gave up 4 bases, with 24 bases separating them. There are 19 residues in the CDR3. CDR1 and CDR2 (germline): SGHTA, FQGNSA. The CDR3 DNA follows: TGTGCCAGCAGCGAGGACAGCAAATCATCCACCTTATATAATTCACCCCTCCACTTT. Protein product: CASSEDSKSSTLYNSPLHF.

The chain links TRBV5-5 to TRBJ1-2; D unresolved. V lost 3 bases, J lost 4 bases, and 10 bases lay in between. The CDR3 extends over 13 amino acids. Per germline, CDR1 SGHKS and CDR2 YYEKEE (reference sequence). The CDR3, as DNA: TGTGCCAGCAGCTACGACGAGGTCTATGGCTACACCTTC. Encoded protein: CASSYDEVYGYTF.

The chain joins TRBV9 to TRBJ2-1; a weak D match, TRBD1 (5 bases). The CDR3 covers 15 residues. Trimming removed 4 bases from V and 2 bases from J, with 13 bases in between. The V gene's germline CDR1 is SGDLS and CDR2 YYNGEE. CDR3 sequence reads: CASSYQGSPYNEQFF. The CDR3 DNA follows: TGTGCCAGCAGCTATCAGGGTAGCCCCTACAATGAGCAGTTCTTC.

The V call is TRBV7-2, the J call TRBJ1-1; D is undetermined. Trimming cost V 1 base and J 5 bases, with 14 bases left between them. The CDR3 covers 15 residues. The germline V gene encodes CDR1 SGHTA and CDR2 FQGNSA. The CDR3 region is CASSLGTGIGTEAFF. The CDR3 DNA reads TGTGCCAGCAGCTTAGGGACTGGGATAGGGACTGAAGCTTTCTTT.

V usage is TRBV13 and J usage is TRBJ2-1; D is perhaps TRBD2 (7 bases). This CDR3 has 15 residues. CDR1 PRHDT and CDR2 FYEKMQ come from the germline V gene (reference sequence). The V end was cut by 0 bases, the J end by 2 bases, with 8 bases between. The CDR3 nucleotides are TGTGCCAGCAGCTTAGGGGGGGGGCCCTACAATGAGCAGTTCTTC. Translated: CASSLGGGPYNEQFF.

There are a few counts of this clone. This sequence joins TRBV5-6 and TRBJ1-5; D is uncertain. The CDR3 is made up of 16 amino acids. The germline CDR1 and CDR2 sequences are SGHDT and YYEEEE. V was trimmed by 1 base and J by 3 bases, leaving 14 bases between them. DNA of the CDR3: TGTGCCAGCAGCTTGAGTGAGCACAGAGCCAATCAGCCCCAGCATTTT. Its protein product is CASSLSEHRANQPQHF.

The V and J genes are TRBV28 and TRBJ2-1; a weak D match, TRBD2 (6 bases). The V end was cut by 5 bases, the J end by 0 bases, with 14 bases between. Per the germline V gene, CDR1 is MDHEN and CDR2 is SYDVKM. The CDR3 runs to 16 residues. The CDR3 DNA is TGTGCCAGCAGTCCCTTAGCGGATAGCTCCTACAATGAGCAGTTCTTC. It encodes CASSPLADSSYNEQFF.